One and the same sample provided the 31 T cell receptor beta chains below, sequenced in a study of T-cell reconstitution after alpha-beta-depleted transplantation in children. As it was prepared, the TCRbeta library received unique molecular identifiers. TCRdb itself ran the PCR reads through MiXCR, one entry per CDR3 protein. This table holds under 750,000 distinct CDR3 sequences, roughly 23% found once. The sample consisted of PBMCs, mostly from graft donor cells, taken 360 days after TCRalphabeta/CD19-depleted stem cell transplant. The receptors come from a boy less than two years old who had a stem cell transplant for acute myeloid leukemia, so the T cells may come from the graft donor.

In its sample, this clonotype was seen a few times. The chain links TRBV24-1 to TRBJ2-2; TRBD1 matches at 11 bases. V trimming: 5 bases; J trimming: 5 bases; junction bases outside the gene matches: 6. CDR1 is KGHDR, CDR2 SFDVKD, per germline. There are 16 residues in the CDR3. The CDR3 spells CATSAWTGGNTGELFF. Written as DNA, the CDR3 is TGTGCCACCAGTGCATGGACAGGGGGCAATACCGGGGAGCTGTTTTTT.

The gene calls are TRBV3-1 and TRBJ1-2; unclear D gene. The germline V gene encodes CDR1 LGHDT and CDR2 YNNKEL (reference sequence). The CDR3 sequence is 16 residues long. Trimming stripped 1 base from V and 6 bases from J, with 18 bases between. CDR3 sequence: CASSQVRPPQGNGYTF. CDR3 nucleotide sequence: TGTGCCAGCAGCCAAGTTAGACCCCCACAAGGGAATGGCTACACCTTC.

A few counts support this clonotype. The chain employs TRBV28 and TRBJ1-5; tentatively, D is TRBD1 (5 bases). Trimming removed 7 bases from V and 6 bases from J, with 19 bases in between. Germline V gene data show CDR1 as MDHEN and CDR2 as SYDVKM. CDR3 size: 15 residues. As DNA, the CDR3 is TGTGCCAGCAATATAGGTGGGGGGAGAGGTCAGCCCCAGCATTTT. It codes for CASNIGGGRGQPQHF.

This clonotype has a handful of counts. The rearrangement links TRBV20-1 to TRBJ2-7; 14 bases align to TRBD2. Germline CDR1 reads DFQATT; CDR2 reads SNEGSKA (reference sequence). Trimming at V came to 0 bases and at J to 2 bases, leaving 15 bases not matched to a gene. This CDR3 has 20 amino acids. This CDR3 reads CSARDLHQTSGGAGAYEQYF. CDR3 bases: TGCAGTGCTAGAGATCTACACCAGACTAGCGGGGGGGCCGGTGCCTACGAGCAGTACTTC.

This clonotype was counted many times. The gene calls are TRBV5-1 and TRBJ1-5; D unclear. The V and J ends lost 0 bases and 5 bases respectively, with 6 bases between them. Germline values: CDR1 SGHRS, CDR2 YFSETQ. The length of the CDR3 is 13 residues. In DNA form, the CDR3 reads TGCGCCAGCAGCTTGGTTGGGGATCAGCCCCAGCATTTT. This encodes CASSLVGDQPQHF.

The chain couples TRBV6-4 to TRBJ2-3; D call uncertain. Deletions cut 4 bases from V and 7 bases from J, with 9 bases between. The CDR3 consists of 12 residues. CDR1 and CDR2 (germline): MRHNA, SNTAGT. The CDR3 loop reads CASSGPINTQYF. In DNA form, the CDR3 reads TGTGCCAGCAGTGGCCCGATAAATACGCAGTATTTT.

The V call is TRBV5-1, the J call TRBJ1-2; D gene ambiguous. The CDR3 contains 14 residues. V lost 4 bases, J lost 2 bases, and 12 bases lay in between. Looked up from germline, CDR1 is SGHRS and CDR2 is YFSETQ. As DNA, the CDR3 is TGCGCCAGCAGCAAACACGACGGGAACTATGGCTACACCTTC. This translates into CASSKHDGNYGYTF. The whole variable domain, filled in from reference TRBV5-1 and TRBJ1-2, reads KAGVTQTPRYLIKTRGQQVTLSCSPISGHRSVSWYQQTPGQGLQFLFEYFSETQRNKGNFPGRFSGRQFSNSRSEMNVSTLELGDSALYLCASSKHDGNYGYTFGSGTRLTVV.

This clonotype was seen a single time. The J gene is TRBJ1-2, the V gene TRBV20-1; tentatively, D is TRBD1 (5 bases). Per the germline V gene, CDR1 is DFQATT and CDR2 is SNEGSKA (reference sequence). The CDR3 is 13 amino acids. Trimming removed 0 bases at V and 2 bases at J, with 7 bases between. CDR3 sequence: CSAREGGNYGYTF. The CDR3 DNA reads as TGCAGTGCTAGAGAGGGGGGGAACTATGGCTACACCTTC.

This clonotype has more than one count but fewer than ten. The rearrangement joins TRBV20-1 to TRBJ2-1; D not resolved. This CDR3 region has 10 residues. Germline-derived CDR1 and CDR2 are DFQATT and SNEGSKA (reference sequence). V was clipped by 6 bases and J by 6 bases, with 6 bases between them. CDR3 nucleotides: TGCAGTGCGCTGGGCAATGAGCAGTTCTTC. As protein: CSALGNEQFF.

This chain joins TRBV7-6 and TRBJ2-1, with D possibly called TRBD1 or TRBD2 (5 bases each). Germline loops: CDR1 SGHVS, CDR2 FNYEAQ. The length of the CDR3 is 15 residues. V lost 4 bases, J lost 0 bases, and 10 bases lay in between. The CDR3 sequence: CASSSGRSSYNEQFF. The DNA for the CDR3 is TGTGCCAGCAGCTCGGGACGGAGCTCCTACAATGAGCAGTTCTTC. The variable domain in full, completed from reference TRBV7-6 and TRBJ2-1, reads GAGVSQSPRYKVTKRGQDVALRCDPISGHVSLYWYRQALGQGPEFLTYFNYEAQQDKSGLPNDRFSAERPEGSISTLTIQRTEQRDSAMYRCASSSGRSSYNEQFFGPGTRLTVL.

In its sample, this clonotype was seen a few times. The chain joins TRBV6-5 to TRBJ2-2, with D hard to call. Trimming stripped 4 bases from V and 6 bases from J, with 6 bases between. This CDR3 is built from 12 residues. The germline V gene encodes CDR1 MNHEY and CDR2 SVGAGI. The CDR3: CASSFRPGELFF. DNA for the CDR3: TGTGCCAGCAGTTTCCGTCCCGGGGAGCTGTTTTTT.

This clonotype was seen more than once but under ten times. The chain recombines TRBV15 with TRBJ1-1, with D possibly TRBD1 on 6 matching bases. The germline V and J ends were trimmed by 3 bases and 5 bases, with 10 bases remaining between them. From germline, CDR1 is LNHNV and CDR2 YYDKDF (reference sequence). CDR3 length equals 13 residues. The CDR3 sequence: CATSRKGETEAFF. In DNA, the CDR3 is TGTGCCACCAGCAGGAAGGGGGAGACTGAAGCTTTCTTT.

This clonotype was seen many times. V and J are TRBV7-8 and TRBJ1-1; 8 nucleotides agree with TRBD1. Trimming at V came to 5 bases and at J to 1 base, leaving 3 bases not matched to a gene. CDR1 is SGHVS and CDR2 is FQNEAQ in the germline V gene. The CDR3 is made up of 14 amino acids. The CDR3: CASSLDRANTEAFF. CDR3 DNA: TGTGCCAGCAGCCTGGACAGGGCGAACACTGAAGCTTTCTTT.

The rearrangement joins TRBV11-2 to TRBJ2-5; D is uncertain. The length of the CDR3 is 14 residues. V was trimmed by 3 bases and J by 1 base, leaving 9 bases between them. Germline V gene data show CDR1 as SGHAT and CDR2 as FQNNGV. The DNA of the CDR3 is TGTGCCAGCAGCTTGAGTGGGGTCCAAGAGACCCAGTACTTC. Protein product: CASSLSGVQETQYF.

This chain uses TRBV4-3 with TRBJ2-3, with D unresolved. V shed 2 bases and J shed 6 bases, with 3 bases lying between them. Per the germline V gene, CDR1 is LGHNA and CDR2 is YSLEER. This CDR3 has 11 amino acids. The CDR3 reads CASSQHDTQYF. Written as DNA, the CDR3 is TGCGCCAGCAGCCAACACGATACGCAGTATTTT.

This clonotype appeared a single time. A much larger clone differs by one base, so this may be a read error. No conserved phenylalanine or tryptophan ends this CDR3, so it is likely a read error. V gene TRBV7-3 combines with J gene TRBJ1-2; D may be TRBD1 (5 bases). Per the germline V gene, CDR1 is SGHTA and CDR2 is FQGTGA. CDR3 size: 13 residues. The V end lost 4 bases, the J end lost 7 bases, and 13 bases lay between the germline ends. This CDR3 is CASSSETVLGYTI. CDR3 bases: TGTGCCAGCAGCTCCGAGACAGTCCTTGGCTACACCATC.

The table lists this clonotype with many counts. V gene TRBV28 combines with J gene TRBJ2-2, with a weak D call TRBD2 (7 bases). Germline V gene data show CDR1 as MDHEN and CDR2 as SYDVKM. The V gene lost 5 bases and the J gene lost 4 bases, with 17 bases spanning the gap. The CDR3 is made up of 16 amino acids. This CDR3 reads CASSNGGGRPTGELFF. In DNA, the CDR3 is TGTGCCAGCAGTAATGGCGGGGGCCGTCCCACCGGGGAGCTGTTTTTT.

This clonotype was picked up a small number of times. This sequence joins TRBV29-1 and TRBJ2-1; TRBD1 matches at 8 bases. This CDR3 contains 15 residues. The V gene end was trimmed by 7 bases and the J gene end by 5 bases; junction bases not matched to a gene: 13. The germline gives CDR1 SQVTM, CDR2 ANQGSEA. CDR3 in amino acids: CSGGVGGQVDNEQFF. In nucleotides, the CDR3 is TGCAGCGGTGGGGTAGGGGGACAGGTCGACAATGAGCAGTTCTTC.

The V gene is TRBV6-5, the J gene TRBJ2-1; possible D gene TRBD1, 6 bases. With 8 bases removed from V and 7 bases from J, the gap between germline ends came to 30 bases. This CDR3 contains 18 residues. Per germline, CDR1 MNHEY and CDR2 SVGAGI. The CDR3 is CASHLLRYRVADGNEQFF. The DNA for the CDR3 is TGTGCCAGCCATTTACTCAGATACAGGGTCGCCGACGGGAATGAGCAGTTCTTC.

This clonotype was detected once. The V and J genes are TRBV3-1 and TRBJ2-1; D uncertain. V was clipped by 0 bases and J by 4 bases, with 16 bases between them. CDR1 LGHDT and CDR2 YNNKEL come from the germline V gene (reference sequence). The CDR3 is made up of 17 amino acids. In DNA, the CDR3 is TGTGCCAGCAGCCAAGATATTGGCCCCGAGGTTTACAATGAGCAGTTCTTC. Protein product: CASSQDIGPEVYNEQFF.

This clonotype was seen a handful of times. The genes are TRBV7-2 and TRBJ2-1, with D hard to call. The CDR3 has 14 residues. Trimming left V 2 bases short and J 0 bases short, with 5 bases between. Germline-derived CDR1 and CDR2 are SGHTA and FQGNSA. DNA of the CDR3: TGTGCCAGCAGCTTAAAGGACTCCTACAATGAGCAGTTCTTC. Protein: CASSLKDSYNEQFF.

In its sample, this clonotype was seen a few times. The V and J genes are TRBV7-2 and TRBJ2-3; TRBD2 agrees at 10 bases. CDR1 and CDR2 (germline): SGHTA, FQGNSA. The ends lost 3 bases at V and 3 bases at J; junction bases unmatched: 6. The CDR3 is made up of 16 amino acids. The chain's CDR3 is CASSLRLAGATDTQYF. CDR3 DNA sequence: TGTGCCAGCAGCTTGAGGCTAGCGGGGGCTACAGATACGCAGTATTTT.

This chain uses TRBV6-1 with TRBJ2-7; D remains ambiguous. V shed 7 bases and J shed 0 bases, with 10 bases lying between them. The CDR3 is 13 residues long. Germline CDR1 and CDR2: MNHNS and SASEGT. CDR3 DNA: TGTGCCAGCAACAACCTTGACTCCTACGAGCAGTACTTC. It encodes CASNNLDSYEQYF.

The CDR3 DNA reads TGTGCCACCAGTGCGGACAGGGGTGACGGGGAGCTGTTTTTT. Amino acid sequence: CATSADRGDGELFF. The gene calls are TRBV24-1 and TRBJ2-2, with 9 bases matching TRBD1. V trimming: 5 bases; J trimming: 7 bases; junction bases outside the gene matches: 4. The V gene's germline CDR1 is KGHDR and CDR2 SFDVKD. The CDR3 length is 14 residues.

The chain joins TRBV12-3 or TRBV12-4 to TRBJ2-7, with D possibly TRBD1 on 6 matching bases. The CDR3 sequence is 14 residues long. V lost 6 bases, J lost 2 bases, and 14 bases lay in between. The CDR3 sequence is CASRPTGKAYEQYF. DNA of the CDR3: TGTGCCAGCAGACCTACAGGGAAGGCCTACGAGCAGTACTTC.

The chain has TRBV10-3 and TRBJ1-1; no definite D call. The CDR3 runs 12 residues. CDR1 and CDR2 (germline): ENHRY, SYGVKD. V lost 5 bases and J 5 bases, leaving 9 bases between the germline ends. The CDR3 region is CAISFTGTEAFF. CDR3 in DNA: TGTGCCATCAGTTTTACGGGTACTGAAGCTTTCTTT.

As DNA, the CDR3 is TGTGCCACCAGCAGGAGCCCCGGGACAGGTCATTCACCCCTCCACTTT. The encoded protein is CATSRSPGTGHSPLHF. The rearrangement uses TRBV15 and TRBJ1-6; 8 bases fit TRBD1. Looked up from germline, CDR1 is LNHNV and CDR2 is YYDKDF (reference sequence). CDR3 length equals 16 residues. The J segment lost 8 bases and the V segment lost 3 bases, leaving 9 bases of the junction unmatched.

The chain employs TRBV28 and TRBJ1-2; no reliable D call. The germline gives CDR1 MDHEN, CDR2 SYDVKM. V was trimmed by 2 bases and J by 3 bases, leaving 7 bases between them. The CDR3 covers 13 residues. This CDR3 reads CASSLPLHYGYTF. The CDR3 nucleotides are TGTGCCAGCAGTTTACCCCTCCACTATGGCTACACCTTC.

The rearrangement uses TRBV7-9 and TRBJ1-6; D uncertain. This CDR3 spans 13 amino acids. From germline, CDR1 is SEHNR and CDR2 FQNEAQ (reference sequence). Trimming took off 5 bases at V and 9 bases at J, with 11 bases between the two ends. The CDR3 DNA is TGTGCCAGCAGCGCGTCCGCCGGTTCACCCCTCCACTTT. It yields the protein CASSASAGSPLHF.

The rearrangement joins TRBV20-1 to TRBJ1-2; D gene unclear. The CDR3 totals 15 residues. V lost 0 bases and J lost 5, with 16 bases in between. Looked up from germline, CDR1 is DFQATT and CDR2 is SNEGSKA (reference sequence). The CDR3 is CSARDTRSIPYGYTF. Here the CDR3 DNA reads TGCAGTGCTAGAGATACTCGCTCCATACCTTATGGCTACACCTTC.

This clonotype was recorded once. V is TRBV5-1 and J is TRBJ2-5; possibly TRBD1 for D (5 bases). V was trimmed by 5 bases and J by 0 bases, leaving 5 bases between them. CDR1 SGHRS and CDR2 YFSETQ come from the germline V gene. The CDR3 runs to 12 residues. CDR3 coding DNA: TGCGCCAGCAGACAGGACCAAGAGACCCAGTACTTC. Translating gives CASRQDQETQYF.